This T cell receptor beta chain was identified in a study of T cell repertoires in ileal Crohn's disease. Study in general: Every patient was operated on for stricturing (roughly 61%) or penetrating (about 39%) complications. Study-wide results and caveats: Compared with CD4 T cells, sorted CD8 cells carried more expanded clones.

The table came from immunoSEQ multiplex PCR; TCRdb's copy has only in-frame clones and leaves some out. The table shows fewer than 4,500 clones, with 89% occurring only once. CDR3 length: 15 residues. The ends lost 5 bases at V and 4 bases at J; junction bases unmatched: 7. Germline CDR1 SGHNT, CDR2 YYREEE (reference sequence). Of note for this clone: Its antigen remains unknown.

Time point noted: proximal margin of the surgical specimen (macroscopically non-inflamed). The chain couples TRBV5-4 to TRBJ1-1, with 11 bases aligning to TRBD1. Sequencing was done on a sample of ileal tissue. The receptor was derived from an adult with Crohn's disease. CDR3 loop: CASRYGQGASTEAFF. Written as DNA, the CDR3 is TGTGCCAGCAGATACGGACAGGGGGCCAGCACTGAAGCTTTCTTT.